The present T cell receptor beta chain was sequenced within a study of beta chain features in type 1 diabetes. This clone was found a few times. Its antigen is currently unknown. Sequencing targeted expressed TCRB transcripts, as all isolated RNA had been reverse transcribed. TCRdb's table, derived via immunoSEQ multiplex PCR, lists solely in-frame clones and lacks some. The table lists hundreds of thousands of clones, around a sixth of them singletons. Each sorted fraction was over 95% pure. Findings and caveats of the study: Whether HLA type influences TCRB rearrangement remained unresolved here. cDNA-based reads could over-represent cells with high TCR expression.

Germline CDR1 is LGHNA and CDR2 is YNFKEQ. The CDR3 length is 16 residues. Trimming took 0 bases from V and 4 from J; bases not matched to a gene: 5. Sequenced input: naive CD4+ T cells from blood. This chain joins TRBV4-2 and TRBJ2-4; 8 positions agree with TRBD1. This TCR was recovered from a woman younger than 30 in good health. The CDR3 bases are TGTGCCAGCAGCCAAGAGGGGACAGGAGCGAAAAACATTCAGTACTTC. This encodes CASSQEGTGAKNIQYF.